These T cell receptor beta chains were read from a single sample in a study of OX40 agonist ivuxolimab in advanced cancers. TCRdb's table, derived via immunoSEQ multiplex PCR, lists solely in-frame clones and lacks some. The sample lists about 76,000 clones; about 88% were seen once. Sequencing was performed on CD4+ or CD8+ T cells sorted from blood, taken in a trial of the OX40 agonist ivuxolimab. These receptors all stem from an adult with an advanced solid tumor such as melanoma, head and neck, liver or kidney cancer. Both conserved end residues are part of each CDR3. The D gene is left open where the match is weak. Clone size is not always given. Where it is, it says once, few, many or a class for expanded clones.

>TRBV7-8|.|TRBJ1-1|.
CASSLRLTAMNTEAFF
TGTGCCAGCAGCTTAAGGTTAACCGCCATGAACACTGAAGCTTTCTTT
>TRBV7-2|.|TRBJ1-5|.
CASSPPEGQPQHF
TGTGCCAGCAGCCCCCCGGAGGGCCAGCCCCAGCATTTT
>TRBV7-3|TRBD2|TRBJ2-7|once
CASSLGRDSYEQYF
TGTGCCAGCAGCCTCGGGAGGGACTCCTACGAGCAGTACTTC
>TRBV4-1|TRBD1|TRBJ2-7|.
CASSPTQGAPYEQYF
TGCGCCAGCAGCCCCACCCAGGGGGCTCCCTACGAGCAGTACTTC
>TRBV6-6|TRBD2|TRBJ2-1|.
CASSFGAGVSNEQFF
TGTGCCAGCAGTTTCGGGGCGGGAGTCTCCAATGAGCAGTTCTTC
>TRBV6-1|.|TRBJ2-1|.
CASRASSYNEQFF
TGTGCCAGCAGGGCCAGCTCCTACAATGAGCAGTTCTTC
>TRBV9|.|TRBJ2-7|.
CASSVEAASGYSYEQYF
TGTGCCAGCAGCGTGGAGGCCGCTTCGGGGTACTCCTACGAGCAGTACTTC
>TRBV6-1|TRBD2|TRBJ2-1|.
CASTGLAGGPDEQFF
TGTGCCAGCACCGGTCTAGCGGGAGGGCCGGATGAGCAGTTCTTC
>TRBV29-1|.|TRBJ1-1|.
CSVRDNTEAFF
TGCAGCGTCCGGGACAACACTGAAGCTTTCTTT
>TRBV13|TRBD2|TRBJ2-7|.
CASSSAGTSGSYEQYF
TGTGCCAGCAGCTCGGCCGGGACTAGCGGGAGCTACGAGCAGTACTTC
>TRBV9|.|TRBJ1-2|.
CASSVEPTGNRGYTF
TGTGCCAGCAGCGTAGAACCGACAGGTAATCGAGGCTACACCTTC
>TRBV29-1|.|TRBJ1-1|.
CSVRERNTEAFF
TGCAGCGTTAGGGAAAGGAACACTGAAGCTTTCTTT
>TRBV28|.|TRBJ2-7|.
CASGSSYEQYF
TGTGCCAGCGGGAGCTCCTACGAGCAGTACTTC
>TRBV7-8|.|TRBJ2-1|.
CASSPRLRRNFF
TGTGCCAGCAGCCCTAGGCTAAGGCGGAATTTCTTC
>TRBV5-6|.|TRBJ1-2|few
CASSLPDLYGYTF
TGTGCCAGCAGCCTACCGGACCTCTATGGCTACACCTTC
>TRBV6-5|.|TRBJ2-4|.
CASSPSGHIQYF
TGTGCCAGCAGCCCCTCGGGCCACATTCAGTACTTC
>TRBV19|TRBD2|TRBJ2-1|.
CASSILGTSSYNEQFF
TGTGCCAGTAGTATACTCGGGACTAGCTCCTACAATGAGCAGTTCTTC
>TRBV5-6|.|TRBJ2-2|.
CASRRDHTGELFF
TGTGCCAGCAGGAGGGACCACACCGGGGAGCTGTTTTTT
>TRBV18|.|TRBJ1-5|.
CASSPTQGGISPQHF
TGTGCCAGCTCACCAACCCAGGGAGGGATATCGCCCCAGCATTTT
>TRBV19|.|TRBJ1-1|.
CASSIRFEAFF
TGTGCCAGTAGTATAAGGTTTGAAGCTTTCTTT
>TRBV5-1|.|TRBJ1-2|.
CASSLDTWAGYGYTF
TGCGCCAGCAGCTTGGATACTTGGGCGGGCTATGGCTACACCTTC
>TRBV10-3|.|TRBJ2-2|.
CAISDLPNTGELFF
TGTGCCATCAGTGACCTACCGAACACCGGGGAGCTGTTTTTT
>TRBV9|TRBD1|TRBJ2-5|.
CASSAYTGAGETQYF
TGTGCCAGCAGCGCGTACACAGGGGCCGGAGAGACCCAGTACTTC
>TRBV30|.|TRBJ1-2|.
CAWSEGSGYGYTF
TGTGCCTGGAGTGAGGGTAGCGGCTATGGCTACACCTTC
>TRBV6-1|.|TRBJ2-3|.
CASSGGSTDTQYF
TGTGCCAGCAGTGGTGGGAGCACAGATACGCAGTATTTT
>TRBV5-5|TRBD1|TRBJ2-3|.
CASSLLQGITDTQYF
TGTGCCAGCAGCTTGCTACAGGGGATCACAGATACGCAGTATTTT
>TRBV7-6|.|TRBJ1-1|.
CASSQLVRGANTEAFF
TGTGCCAGCAGCCAACTAGTTCGGGGGGCAAACACTGAAGCTTTCTTT
>TRBV4-1|.|TRBJ1-2|.
CASSQFGGNYGYTF
TGCGCCAGCAGCCAGTTTGGGGGAAACTATGGCTACACCTTC
>TRBV2|.|TRBJ2-5|.
CASSVLTVQETQYF
TGTGCCAGCAGTGTCTTAACAGTACAGGAGACCCAGTACTTC
>TRBV11-3|.|TRBJ2-5|.
CASSLRGGQETQYF
TGTGCCAGCAGCTTACGCGGCGGACAAGAGACCCAGTACTTC
>TRBV18|.|TRBJ2-1|.
CASSPGGEGEQFF
TGTGCCAGCTCACCAGGTGGAGAGGGTGAGCAGTTCTTC
>TRBV27|.|TRBJ2-3|.
CASSRQGRSTDTQYF
TGTGCCAGCAGTCGGCAGGGAAGGAGCACAGATACGCAGTATTTT
>TRBV10-3|.|TRBJ1-1|few
CAISDSPQGLGTEAFF
TGTGCCATCAGTGATTCCCCTCAGGGGTTGGGGACTGAAGCTTTCTTT
>TRBV7-9|.|TRBJ1-5|.
CASSPITGGGGQPQHF
TGTGCCAGCAGCCCCATAACCGGCGGCGGGGGACAGCCCCAGCATTTT
>TRBV18|.|TRBJ2-7|once
CASSREGGSYEQYF
TGTGCCAGCTCCCGGGAAGGGGGATCCTACGAGCAGTACTTC
>TRBV7-7|.|TRBJ1-1|once
CASSLGVGARTEAFF
TGTGCTAGCAGCTTAGGCGTGGGCGCGAGGACTGAAGCTTTCTTT
>TRBV7-9|.|TRBJ2-5|.
CASSLAFLPKRETQYF
TGTGCCAGCAGCTTAGCTTTCCTCCCCAAGAGAGAGACCCAGTACTTC
>TRBV6-5|TRBD1|TRBJ2-7|.
CASSYTGDSYEQYF
TGTGCCAGCAGTTACACAGGGGATTCCTACGAGCAGTACTTC
>TRBV5-1|.|TRBJ1-1|once
CASSKNIGGNTEAFF
TGCGCCAGCAGCAAAAATATCGGGGGTAACACTGAAGCTTTCTTT
>TRBV19|.|TRBJ1-1|.
CASTRGRSNTEAFF
TGTGCCAGTACCCGTGGCAGATCCAACACTGAAGCTTTCTTT
>TRBV10-3|TRBD1|TRBJ1-2|.
CAISGQTGTGPPGRTF
TGTGCCATCAGTGGCCAAACCGGGACAGGTCCCCCGGGTCGCACCTTC
>TRBV7-2|TRBD2|TRBJ2-5|few
CASSVPSWLAGGRGTQYF
TGTGCCAGCAGCGTACCAAGTTGGCTAGCGGGAGGGCGGGGGACCCAGTACTTC
>TRBV6-7|.|TRBJ1-1|.
CASIGGGRVYTEAFF
TGTGCCAGCATAGGGGGAGGGAGGGTGTACACTGAAGCTTTCTTT
>TRBV14|TRBD2|TRBJ2-7|once
CASSLTGAGGYEQYF
TGTGCCAGCAGCCTCACAGGAGCGGGAGGGTACGAGCAGTACTTC
>TRBV7-9|TRBD2|TRBJ2-7|.
CASSPPTSGSHEQYF
TGTGCCAGCAGCCCGCCGACTAGCGGGAGCCACGAGCAGTACTTC
>TRBV19|.|TRBJ2-7|.
CASSMTAGNEQYF
TGTGCCAGTAGTATGACGGCAGGGAACGAGCAGTACTTC
>TRBV29-1|.|TRBJ2-7|once
CSAEGGEQYF
TGCAGCGCCGAAGGGGGCGAGCAGTACTTC
>TRBV18|.|TRBJ2-3|.
CASSHSMDGYDTQYF
TGTGCCAGCTCACACTCCATGGACGGGTACGATACGCAGTATTTT
>TRBV28|TRBD2|TRBJ2-5|.
CASSLTSGRAGFQETQYF
TGTGCCAGCAGTTTAACTAGCGGGAGGGCCGGGTTCCAAGAGACCCAGTACTTC
>TRBV7-3|TRBD2|TRBJ2-7|.
CASSLGTSGSYEQYF
TGTGCCAGCAGCCTAGGGACTAGCGGATCCTACGAGCAGTACTTC
>TRBV27|.|TRBJ2-1|.
CAVGLTSYNEQFF
TGTGCCGTCGGCCTGACATCCTACAATGAGCAGTTCTTC
>TRBV29-1|TRBD2|TRBJ2-1|.
CSVAGGWDNEQFF
TGCAGCGTTGCGGGAGGATGGGACAATGAGCAGTTCTTC
>TRBV28|TRBD1|TRBJ1-5|.
CASSSRTGPFGQPQHF
TGTGCCAGCAGTTCCCGGACAGGGCCGTTCGGTCAGCCCCAGCATTTT
>TRBV5-4|TRBD2|TRBJ2-5|.
CASSLTSGTQETQYF
TGTGCCAGCAGCCTCACTAGCGGGACGCAAGAGACCCAGTACTTC
>TRBV4-1|.|TRBJ2-1|.
CASSQEGKHEQFF
TGCGCCAGCAGCCAAGAAGGGAAGCATGAGCAGTTCTTC